The clone carrying this T cell receptor beta chain was found a few times. Its antigen is currently unknown. TCRdb passed the RT-PCR reads through MiXCR, listing each CDR3 protein once. The profile shows approximately 520,000 distinct CDR3 sequences, 25% of them singletons. CDR3 size: 18 residues. The V gene lost 2 bases and the J gene lost 7 bases, with 24 bases spanning the gap. From germline, CDR1 is SGHAT and CDR2 FQNNGV. These data come from a study of response to subunit inactivated influenza vaccine. Study outcomes and limitations: The study's authors posited that every seasonal influenza vaccination enlists few new T cells.

The rearrangement joins TRBV11-2 to TRBJ2-1; the D call may be TRBD1 or TRBD2 (6 bases each). Sequencing used CD4+ T cells sorted from PBMCs, obtained 5 to 6 days after vaccination. This sequence originates from a man aged 45-65 years who received an inactivated influenza vaccine. The CDR3 sequence: CASSLRGSSGGGINEQFF. CDR3 nucleotides: TGTGCCAGCAGCTTAAGGGGCTCGAGCGGAGGGGGTATAAATGAGCAGTTCTTC.